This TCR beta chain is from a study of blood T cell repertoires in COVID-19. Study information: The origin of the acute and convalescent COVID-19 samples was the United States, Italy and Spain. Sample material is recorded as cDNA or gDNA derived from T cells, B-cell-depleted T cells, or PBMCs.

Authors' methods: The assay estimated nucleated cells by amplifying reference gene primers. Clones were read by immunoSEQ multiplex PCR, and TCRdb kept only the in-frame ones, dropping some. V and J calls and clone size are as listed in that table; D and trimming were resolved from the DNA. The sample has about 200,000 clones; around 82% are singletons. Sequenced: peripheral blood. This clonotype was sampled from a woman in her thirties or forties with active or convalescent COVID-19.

This CDR3 is CASSSRTSGSTDTQYF. The CDR3 DNA sequence: TGTGCCAGCAGTTCACGGACTAGCGGAAGCACAGATACGCAGTATTTT. The rearrangement links TRBV28 to TRBJ2-3; 10 bases line up with TRBD2. The trim removed 4 bases at V and 0 bases at J, leaving 4 bases unmatched. Germline CDR1 is MDHEN and CDR2 is SYDVKM. This CDR3 is built from 16 residues.